One T cell receptor (beta chain) is described in this entry. What it recognizes is unknown. Germline is not matched at one junction end, which may reflect a read error. Libraries of TCR beta came from iRepertoire HTBI primers plus Arm-PCR of CDR3 regions. Each CDR3 protein is one row after TCRdb ran MiXCR on the multiplex PCR reads. The repertoire holds more than 450,000 distinct CDR3 sequences, roughly 17% seen once, with approximately 12% in the top ten. These data come from a study of regulatory T cells in long-lasting Graves disease. Germline-derived CDR1 and CDR2 are LGHDT and YNNKEL (reference sequence). The CDR3 length is 14 residues. Time point denoted: newly diagnosed GD, antithyroid drugs for less than 3 months. PBMC RNA was the source of the TCR library. General study results and limits: Persistent cases of Graves' showed reduced TCR diversity relative to newly diagnosed patients. New patients shared fewer public clonotypes (about 1,000) than persistent patients did (2,741). Possibly, accuracy suffered from the small sample size.

The same specimen was also included in a second study, on T cells in Graves' hyperthyroidism and ophthalmopathy. In that study: The HTBI primer set served for first-round RT-PCR of the TCR CDR3.

The chain carries TRBV3-1 and TRBJ2-7; unclear D gene. The last part of the DNA fits TRBJ2-1 better; the J call may be wrong. The sample here was peripheral blood mononuclear cells (PBMCs), taken at new diagnosis, from a patient treated with antithyroid drugs. The receptor was derived from a man aged 35 to 55 with Graves disease. CDR3 sequence reads: CASSQAPGINGQFF. In DNA, the CDR3 is TGTGCCAGCAGCCAAGCCCCCGGAATCAATGGGCAGTTCTTC.